These 18 T cell receptor beta chains share one sample of origin, sequenced in a study of T cell responses to AZD1222 COVID-19 vaccine. Generated by immunoSEQ multiplex PCR, the TCRdb table keeps only in-frame clones and is missing some. The sample lists about 100,000 clones, around 94% occurring once. This specimen consisted of peripheral blood, obtained on day 0 of AZD1222 vaccination. These receptors were obtained from an adult in good health.

The rearrangement links TRBV7-7 to TRBJ1-4, with D perhaps TRBD1 (6 bases). Germline V gene lookup returns CDR1 SSHAT and CDR2 FNYEAQ (reference sequence). The ends were cut back, 5 bases at V and 7 bases at J, with 20 bases in the middle. This CDR3 is 16 amino acids long. Written as DNA, the CDR3 is TGTGCCAGCAGCCCGGAACCGGGACAAGCCCTTGAAAAACTGTTTTTT. It codes for CASSPEPGQALEKLFF.

The chain couples TRBV5-1 to TRBJ1-3, with 10 bases matching TRBD1. The length of the CDR3 is 13 residues. Germline loops: CDR1 SGHRS, CDR2 YFSETQ. Trimming removed 4 bases from V and 7 bases from J; junction bases left unmatched: 2. This chain's CDR3 is CASSQGQGNTIYF. DNA of the CDR3: TGCGCCAGCAGCCAGGGACAGGGGAACACCATATATTTT. The full variable domain, rest sourced from reference TRBV5-1 and TRBJ1-3, is KAGVTQTPRYLIKTRGQQVTLSCSPISGHRSVSWYQQTPGQGLQFLFEYFSETQRNKGNFPGRFSGRQFSNSRSEMNVSTLELGDSALYLCASSQGQGNTIYFGEGSWLTVV.

As DNA, the CDR3 is TGTGCCAGCAGCCCGGGACAGGGCTATAATTCACCCCTCCACTTT. Its translation: CASSPGQGYNSPLHF. The chain is built from TRBV9 and TRBJ1-6; TRBD1 matches 9 bases. V was pared by 4 bases and J by 3 bases, with 2 bases of the junction left unmatched. The CDR3 extends over 15 amino acids. The germline V gene encodes CDR1 SGDLS and CDR2 YYNGEE.

The CDR3 sequence: CASSLGDRNYNEQFF. The CDR3, as DNA: TGTGCCAGCAGCTTGGGAGACAGGAACTACAATGAGCAGTTCTTC. This chain links TRBV5-4 with TRBJ2-1; tentatively, D is TRBD1 (6 bases). CDR1 and CDR2 (germline): SGHNT, YYREEE (reference sequence). Between the trimmed V and J ends, which lost 0 bases and 3 bases, there was a span of 10 bases. The CDR3 runs 15 residues.

This rearrangement joins TRBV5-4 to TRBJ1-1; the match to TRBD1 covers 7 bases. The ends lost 4 bases at V and 11 bases at J; junction bases unmatched: 14. Germline-derived CDR1 and CDR2 are SGHNT and YYREEE (reference sequence). This CDR3 has 14 residues. CDR3 sequence reads: CASSPRDSLFRAFF. The DNA of the CDR3 is TGTGCCAGCAGCCCACGGGACAGTCTCTTTCGGGCTTTCTTT.

The chain joins TRBV28 to TRBJ1-2, with 9 bases matching TRBD1. J was trimmed by 3 bases and V by 7 bases; bases with no gene match: 15. Germline CDR1 and CDR2: MDHEN and SYDVKM. The CDR3 has 17 amino acids. The CDR3 coding sequence is TGTGCCAGCATCCAAGTTCTAGAGGACAGGGGAGACTATGGCTACACCTTC. This gives the protein CASIQVLEDRGDYGYTF.

The chain is built from TRBV4-3 and TRBJ1-2; no reliable D call. Trimming left V 0 bases short and J 4 bases short, with 9 bases between. The CDR3 runs to 14 residues. CDR1 and CDR2 from the germline V gene are LGHNA and YSLEER. The chain's CDR3 is CASSQDPGGYGYTF. Here the CDR3 DNA reads TGCGCCAGCAGCCAAGACCCGGGCGGCTATGGCTACACCTTC.

J is TRBJ1-1 and V is TRBV10-3; maybe TRBD1 (5 bases). V shed 8 bases and J shed 8 bases, with 12 bases lying between them. Germline V gene data show CDR1 as ENHRY and CDR2 as SYGVKD. There are 11 residues in the CDR3. The CDR3 region has the DNA TGTGCCATCGGGGGAAATGGCGAAGCTTTCTTT. The encoded protein is CAIGGNGEAFF.

The rearrangement links TRBV4-1 to TRBJ1-2; 8 bases map to TRBD1. Trimming removed 2 bases from V and 2 bases from J; junction bases left unmatched: 7. Germline CDR1 reads MGHRA; CDR2 reads YSYEKL. The CDR3 sequence is 16 residues long. For the CDR3, the DNA is TGCGCCAGCAGCCAATGGCTGGACAGGGTGAACTATGGCTACACCTTC. Protein product: CASSQWLDRVNYGYTF.

The chain is built from TRBV11-1 and TRBJ1-1; no reliable D call. CDR1 SGHAT and CDR2 FQDESV come from the germline V gene (reference sequence). The CDR3 is 16 amino acids. Trimming left V 5 bases short and J 3 bases short, with 19 bases between. The chain's CDR3 is CASSRRLGRADTEAFF. In DNA, the CDR3 is TGTGCCAGCAGCCGGAGGCTGGGGAGGGCGGACACTGAAGCTTTCTTT.

The rearrangement joins TRBV27 to TRBJ2-1; D is perhaps TRBD1 (6 bases). V was clipped by 3 bases and J by 7 bases, with 13 bases between them. This CDR3 region has 14 residues. CDR1 and CDR2 from the germline V gene are MNHEY and SMNVEV (reference sequence). This CDR3 is CASSFQGRWNEQFF. CDR3 nucleotides: TGTGCCAGCAGTTTCCAGGGGCGGTGGAATGAGCAGTTCTTC.

Worth noting for this clone: Other DNA sequences in this sample translate to the same CDR3. This sequence joins TRBV27 and TRBJ2-1; 7 nucleotides line up with TRBD1. CDR1 is MNHEY and CDR2 is SMNVEV in the germline V gene (reference sequence). The V and J ends lost 6 bases and 0 bases, in that order; junction bases with no gene match: 5. The CDR3 loop spans 15 amino acids. The chain's CDR3 is CASRLGGSSYNEQFF. CDR3 bases: TGTGCCAGCAGGCTAGGGGGCAGCTCCTACAATGAGCAGTTCTTC.

The chain is built from TRBV14 and TRBJ2-1, with 9 bases matching TRBD1. Germline V gene sequence: CDR1 SGHDN, CDR2 FVKESK. This CDR3 contains 17 residues. Unmatched junction bases numbered 6, after V lost 2 bases and J lost 1 base. CDR3 loop: CASSQPQGARSYNEQFF. The CDR3 nucleotides are TGTGCCAGCAGCCAACCACAGGGGGCTAGGTCCTACAATGAGCAGTTCTTC.

The CDR3 coding sequence is TGTGCCAGCAGCTTGGGCAGGGGGAGGCAGTACTTC. It yields the protein CASSLGRGRQYF. The chain is built from TRBV5-6 and TRBJ2-7; 7 bases line up with TRBD1. The CDR3 has 12 residues. After removal of 0 bases from V and 9 bases from J, the junction contained 3 bases not matched to a gene. Looked up from germline, CDR1 is SGHDT and CDR2 is YYEEEE.

The chain employs TRBV14 and TRBJ1-2, with 7 bases identical to TRBD1. The junction had 4 bases not matched to a gene; V was cut back by 3 bases and J by 0 bases. Germline lookup yields CDR1 SGHDN and CDR2 FVKESK. The CDR3 runs 15 residues. CDR3: CASSQRTGTNYGYTF. The CDR3 DNA is TGTGCCAGCAGCCAGAGGACAGGCACTAACTATGGCTACACCTTC.

This clone came up once. The J gene is TRBJ1-5, the V gene TRBV19; TRBD1 is a possible D gene (5 bases). The V end was cut by 4 bases, the J end by 3 bases, with 13 bases between. Germline V gene sequence: CDR1 LNHDA, CDR2 SQIVND (reference sequence). This CDR3 contains 15 residues. CDR3 loop: CASSTLQGVNQPQHF. Written as DNA, the CDR3 is TGTGCCAGTAGTACCCTCCAAGGGGTCAATCAGCCCCAGCATTTT.

The genes are TRBV14 and TRBJ2-4; 10 nucleotides align to TRBD1. Losses at the gene ends were 4 bases for V and 1 base for J; bases not matched to a gene: 16. CDR3 length: 20 amino acids. CDR1 is SGHDN, CDR2 FVKESK, per germline. The CDR3 sequence: CASSLHERDRGRMAKNIQYF. CDR3 nucleotides: TGTGCCAGCAGCCTCCACGAGCGGGACAGGGGAAGGATGGCCAAAAACATTCAGTACTTC. Based on the CDR3 plus reference TRBV14 and TRBJ2-4, the full variable domain is EAGVTQFPSHSVIEKGQTVTLRCDPISGHDNLYWYRRVMGKEIKFLLHFVKESKQDESGMPNNRFLAERTGGTYSTLKVQPAELEDSGVYFCASSLHERDRGRMAKNIQYFGAGTRLSVL.

V usage is TRBV6-5 and J usage is TRBJ1-5; maybe TRBD1 (6 bases). V was shortened by 6 bases and J by 3 bases, with 12 bases between the two germline ends. The CDR3 is 14 residues long. Germline loops: CDR1 MNHEY, CDR2 SVGAGI. The CDR3 sequence: CASSPTGPNQPQHF. The CDR3 region has the DNA TGTGCCAGCAGCCCCACAGGGCCCAATCAGCCCCAGCATTTT.